This TCR beta chain was identified in a study of T-cell memory formation after mild COVID-19. Study context: Clusters of TCRs were largely donor specific. Study-wide results and limits: Within pre-infection memory, some responding clones were found, suggesting cross-reactive memory joined. CD4+ contracting clones lay mainly in CM and EM, CD8+ ones in EMRA.

This clonotype was observed a handful of times. Its target is not known. TCRdb redid the calling of the 5' RACE reads with MiXCR, one entry per CDR3 protein. The data show some 330,000 distinct CDR3 sequences, over 20% seen once. Looked up from germline, CDR1 is GTSNPN and CDR2 is SVGIG (reference sequence). The CDR3 spans 15 residues. Trimming at V came to 1 base and at J to 3 bases, leaving 3 bases not matched to a gene. This sequence was found in an adult woman who had mild COVID-19 (a few samples of this study predate the infection). Cell type and time point are not known. Sequenced: PBMCs or a T cell subset sorted from them (not recorded which). The chain joins TRBV30 to TRBJ2-3; 11 bases line up with TRBD2. CDR3 DNA sequence: TGTGCCTGGAGTGGTAGCGGGGGGGCAACAGATACGCAGTATTTT. This encodes CAWSGSGGATDTQYF.